The rows below give T cell receptor beta chains drawn from one sample of a study of T cells after yellow fever vaccination. MiXCR, run by TCRdb on the 5' RACE reads, gives a single entry per CDR3 protein. In the table there are approximately 300,000 distinct CDR3 sequences, around 11% of which are singletons. The sequenced sample was CD4+ T cells sorted from PBMCs, obtained 45 days after the yellow fever booster vaccination. These receptors all come from a man younger than 35 who received the YFV17D yellow fever vaccine. Each CDR3 is given with its conserved first and last residue. A D gene is named only where the DNA matches it firmly. Size is omitted from some rows. Given values are once, few, many or a class for expanded clones.

CDR3 DNA: TGCGCCAGCAGCTTGTGGGGGACAGGGCAGAACTATGGCTACACCTTC
CDR3 protein: CASSLWGTGQNYGYTF
V gene: TRBV5-1
D gene: TRBD1
clone size: few
J gene: TRBJ1-2

CDR3 DNA: TGCAGTGCTCGTACTAGCGGGGCATATGTGACCCAGTACTTC
CDR3 protein: CSARTSGAYVTQYF
V gene: TRBV20-1
D gene: TRBD2
clone size: many
J gene: TRBJ2-5

CDR3 DNA: TGCAGTGCTCACCGGCCCGCTCAGAATGAGCAGTTCTTC
CDR3 protein: CSAHRPAQNEQFF
V gene: TRBV20-1
D gene: -
clone size: few
J gene: TRBJ2-1

CDR3 DNA: TGTGCCAGCAGCGGGGGGGGCGGCACAGATACGCAGTATTTT
CDR3 protein: CASSGGGGTDTQYF
V gene: TRBV9
D gene: -
clone size: -
J gene: TRBJ2-3

CDR3 DNA: TGTGCCAGCACCCAAAGTCGGCATAGCAATCAGCCCCAGCATTTT
CDR3 protein: CASTQSRHSNQPQHF
V gene: TRBV12-3/TRBV12-4
D gene: -
clone size: few
J gene: TRBJ1-5

CDR3 DNA: TGTGCCAGCAGCTTCCGACGGTCCCACGGGGAGACCCAGTACTTC
CDR3 protein: CASSFRRSHGETQYF
V gene: TRBV7-2
D gene: -
clone size: many
J gene: TRBJ2-5

CDR3 DNA: TGCGCCAGCAGCTTGGCCCCAGGGGGCACCTACGAGCAGTACTTC
CDR3 protein: CASSLAPGGTYEQYF
V gene: TRBV5-1
D gene: TRBD1
clone size: few
J gene: TRBJ2-7

CDR3 DNA: TGTGCCAGCAGTTACTCAAGTAGCGGGGGGGCCCGTGAGACCCAGTACTTC
CDR3 protein: CASSYSSSGGARETQYF
V gene: TRBV6-5
D gene: TRBD2
clone size: many
J gene: TRBJ2-5

CDR3 DNA: TGCGCCAGCAGCCAAGATCGCGTCAAGGTCGCAGGGGCCAACGTCCTGACTTTC
CDR3 protein: CASSQDRVKVAGANVLTF
V gene: TRBV4-3
D gene: -
clone size: -
J gene: TRBJ2-6

CDR3 DNA: TGCGCCAGCAGCTTGGGGCAGGGGGCATATGGCTACACCTTC
CDR3 protein: CASSLGQGAYGYTF
V gene: TRBV5-1
D gene: TRBD1
clone size: -
J gene: TRBJ1-2

CDR3 DNA: TGCAGTGCTAAGCCTGGCACAGATACGCAGTATTTT
CDR3 protein: CSAKPGTDTQYF
V gene: TRBV20-1
D gene: -
clone size: -
J gene: TRBJ2-3

CDR3 DNA: TGTGCCAGCAGTTTAAGAGGGGCGCGATTTTCCTCACCCCTCCACTTT
CDR3 protein: CASSLRGARFSSPLHF
V gene: TRBV12-3/TRBV12-4
D gene: -
clone size: -
J gene: TRBJ1-6

CDR3 DNA: TGCGCCAGCAGTCCGGTCGGATGGGGGTTGAGCACAGATACGCAGTATTTT
CDR3 protein: CASSPVGWGLSTDTQYF
V gene: TRBV5-1
D gene: -
clone size: few
J gene: TRBJ2-3

CDR3 DNA: TGTGCCAGCAGCCCAGGGGGGTGGTACGAGCAGTACTTC
CDR3 protein: CASSPGGWYEQYF
V gene: TRBV7-8
D gene: -
clone size: few
J gene: TRBJ2-7

CDR3 DNA: TGTGCCAGCAGCCCCTGGCAGGGTGCGGGGGCGGGAGATACGCAGTATTTT
CDR3 protein: CASSPWQGAGAGDTQYF
V gene: TRBV7-8
D gene: -
clone size: few
J gene: TRBJ2-3

CDR3 DNA: TGCGCCAGCAGCCAAGATTACCGACAGGGAGCCTATGGCTACACCTTC
CDR3 protein: CASSQDYRQGAYGYTF
V gene: TRBV4-3
D gene: TRBD1
clone size: -
J gene: TRBJ1-2